A single sample is the source of the 14 T cell receptor beta chains below, sequenced in a study of regulatory T cells in long-lasting Graves disease. To make TCR beta libraries, researchers used iRepertoire HTBI primers and Arm-PCR of CDR3 regions. TCRdb re-called the multiplex PCR reads with MiXCR, one entry per CDR3 protein. The sample has roughly 440,000 distinct CDR3 sequences, about 17% seen once. Time point: newly diagnosed GD, antithyroid drugs for less than 3 months. Preparation of the TCR library used RNA extracted from PBMCs. Another study also made use of these data, one on T cells in Graves' hyperthyroidism and ophthalmopathy.

The source material was peripheral blood mononuclear cells (PBMCs), sampled at new diagnosis, from a patient treated with antithyroid drugs. Receptors were obtained from a woman between 18 and 29 years old with Graves disease.

Only a few counts were recorded for this clonotype. The chain links TRBV3-1 to TRBJ2-1, with TRBD2 matching 12 bases. Unmatched junction bases numbered 4, after V lost 5 bases and J lost 2 bases. CDR1 LGHDT and CDR2 YNNKEL come from the germline V gene (reference sequence). This CDR3 region has 16 residues. CDR3 protein: CASSATSGRPYNEQFF. CDR3 nucleotides: TGTGCCAGCAGCGCCACTAGCGGGAGGCCCTACAATGAGCAGTTCTTC.

This clonotype has at least ten counts. The chain joins TRBV20-1 to TRBJ2-1; 9 bases are shared with TRBD2. Germline V gene sequence: CDR1 DFQATT, CDR2 SNEGSKA (reference sequence). V lost 0 bases to trimming and J lost 0 bases; unmatched junction nucleotides: 9. The CDR3 loop spans 18 amino acids. The CDR3 bases are TGCAGTGCTAGAGATATGCTAGCGGGGAAGAGCTCCTACAATGAGCAGTTCTTC. It translates to CSARDMLAGKSSYNEQFF.

V gene TRBV5-1 combines with J gene TRBJ2-1; TRBD2 matches at 11 bases. The V and J ends lost 0 bases and 5 bases, in that order; junction bases with no gene match: 19. CDR1 is SGHRS, CDR2 YFSETQ, per germline. The CDR3 length is 21 residues. The chain's CDR3 is CASSLVPRGLAGGGGDNEQFF. CDR3 coding DNA: TGCGCCAGCAGCTTGGTCCCGCGGGGGCTAGCGGGAGGAGGTGGTGACAATGAGCAGTTCTTC.

V usage is TRBV19 and J usage is TRBJ1-4; D may be TRBD1 (6 bases). CDR1 and CDR2 from the germline V gene are LNHDA and SQIVND (reference sequence). The CDR3 extends over 16 amino acids. V was cut by 3 bases and J by 8 bases, with 19 bases left in between. In DNA form, the CDR3 reads TGTGCCAGTAGTATGACCGCCCGGACAGTACAGGAAAAACTGTTTTTT. Encoded protein: CASSMTARTVQEKLFF. The full variable domain, with the rest looked up from reference TRBV19 and TRBJ1-4, is DGGITQSPKYLFRKEGQNVTLSCEQNLNHDAMYWYRQDPGQGLRLIYYSQIVNDFQKGDIAEGYSVSREKKESFPLTVTSAQKNPTAFYLCASSMTARTVQEKLFFGSGTQLSVL.

As to this clonotype: This may stem from a read error, because a much larger clone lies one nucleotide away. The J gene is TRBJ2-5, the V gene TRBV28; D might be TRBD2 (5 bases). The CDR3 contains 18 residues. The V gene's germline CDR1 is MDHEN and CDR2 SYDVKM. V was cut by 3 bases and J by 0 bases, with 20 bases left in between. CDR3 protein: CASSFVRVDMVYQETQYF. The CDR3 nucleotides read TGTGCCAGCAGTTTTGTGCGGGTAGACATGGTCTACCAAGAGACCCAGTACTTC.

At least ten counts were recorded for this clonotype. The chain links TRBV28 to TRBJ1-1; the match to TRBD1 covers 10 bases. The germline CDR1 and CDR2 sequences are MDHEN and SYDVKM. The trim removed 6 bases at V and 3 bases at J, leaving 7 bases unmatched. The CDR3 covers 15 residues. The CDR3 DNA follows: TGTGCCAGCAGGATCATGACAGGGGGCCACACTGAAGCTTTCTTT. Protein sequence: CASRIMTGGHTEAFF. Full variable domain (remainder filled in from reference TRBV28 and TRBJ1-1): DVKVTQSSRYLVKRTGEKVFLECVQDMDHENMFWYRQDPGLGLRLIYFSYDVKMKEKGDIPEGYSVSREKKERFSLILESASTNQTSMYLCASRIMTGGHTEAFFGQGTRLTVV.

This chain uses TRBV4-2 with TRBJ2-7, with a possible D match to TRBD2 (6 bases). The CDR3 spans 17 residues. Trimming took 4 bases from V and 2 from J, leaving 21 bases between them. CDR1 LGHNA and CDR2 YNFKEQ come from the germline V gene. As DNA, the CDR3 is TGTGCCAGCAGCCGAGATAATCGAGGCGGGACCACCTACGAGCAGTACTTC. This encodes CASSRDNRGGTTYEQYF.

In its sample, this clonotype was seen many times. The chain couples TRBV20-1 to TRBJ2-3; 11 bases are a match to TRBD2. Germline assignment: CDR1 DFQATT and CDR2 SNEGSKA (reference sequence). CDR3 length: 16 amino acids. The V and J ends lost 8 bases and 5 bases, in that order; junction bases with no gene match: 15. The CDR3 DNA reads TGCAGTCTAGCCCTCTTGACTAGCGGGACGGGAGATACGCAGTATTTT. Its translation: CSLALLTSGTGDTQYF.

There are many counts of this clonotype. The chain combines TRBV24-1 with TRBJ2-6, with 10 bases lining up with TRBD1. The CDR3 has 19 residues. The germline V gene encodes CDR1 KGHDR and CDR2 SFDVKD. The junction had 4 bases not matched to a gene; V was cut back by 0 bases and J by 0 bases. The CDR3 bases are TGTGCCACCAGTGATTTGCGGACAGGGGGGAGCTCTGGGGCCAACGTCCTGACTTTC. It specifies CATSDLRTGGSSGANVLTF.

This clonotype has ten or more counts. One end of the junction fails to match germline, which may point to a read error. The chain is built from TRBV12-3 or TRBV12-4 and TRBJ2-7; TRBD2 agrees at 11 bases. CDR3 size: 15 residues. The CDR3 loop reads CASSLGLAGIYEQYF. The CDR3 DNA reads TGTGCCAGCAGCTTAGGACTAGCGGGTATCTACGAGCAGTACTTC.

Ten or more counts support this clonotype. The chain joins TRBV28 to TRBJ2-5; 8 positions agree with TRBD1. CDR1 is MDHEN, CDR2 SYDVKM, per germline. The CDR3 length is 13 residues. The trim removed 4 bases at V and 5 bases at J, leaving 3 bases unmatched. CDR3 protein: CASSSRQGETQYF. The CDR3 DNA reads TGTGCCAGCAGTTCCCGACAGGGGGAGACCCAGTACTTC.

This clonotype occurred a few times. This sequence joins TRBV6-5 and TRBJ1-3; the D gene is possibly TRBD1 (6 bases). Germline CDR1 reads MNHEY; CDR2 reads SVGAGI. This CDR3 region has 15 residues. Trimming took 2 bases from V and 4 from J, leaving 12 bases between them. CDR3 sequence: CASSYGRGLGNTIYF. The CDR3 nucleotides are TGTGCCAGCAGTTACGGCAGGGGACTGGGAAACACCATATATTTT.

This clonotype was detected a few times. The CDR3 DNA sequence: TGTGCCTGCTGGGGGGGTTACGAGCAGTACTTC. Translation: CACWGGYEQYF. V is TRBV30 and J is TRBJ2-7; 7 nucleotides agree with TRBD2. CDR1 GTSNPN and CDR2 SVGIG come from the germline V gene (reference sequence). The CDR3 length is 11 residues. The V and J ends lost 6 bases and 4 bases, in that order; junction bases with no gene match: 3. Supplemented by reference TRBV30 and TRBJ2-7, the full variable domain reads SQTIHQWPATLVQPVGSPLSLECTVEGTSNPNLYWYRQAAGRGLQLLFYSVGIGQISSEVPQNLSASRPQDRQFILSSKKLLLSDSGFYLCACWGGYEQYFGPGTRLTVT.

This clonotype was counted at least ten times. The V gene is TRBV11-2, the J gene TRBJ2-1, with TRBD2 matching over 11 bases. Unmatched junction bases numbered 9, after V lost 6 bases and J lost 5 bases. The CDR3 length is 16 residues. CDR1 is SGHAT and CDR2 is FQNNGV in the germline V gene. CDR3 DNA: TGTGCCAGCAGGCAACCGGGACTAGCGGTCAACAATGAGCAGTTCTTC. Its protein is CASRQPGLAVNNEQFF.